This T cell receptor (beta chain) was identified in a study of CD8+CD57+ T cells in acquired aplastic anemia. Study context: On average, sorted CD4+ and CD8+ cells gave around 3 ug of DNA. Points from the study as a whole: Patients and controls were not found to differ significantly in CD8+ Simpson's diversity.

V lost 3 bases and J lost 0, with 6 bases in between. The length of the CDR3 is 15 residues. Germline V gene data show CDR1 as MNHEY and CDR2 as SMNVEV (reference sequence). According to the study, genomic DNA was the template for TCR beta VDJ and CDR3 profiling. A single record per CDR3 protein comes from TCRdb applying MiXCR to the reads. This sample has fewer than 250,000 distinct CDR3 sequences, with approximately 51% found just once. As to this clonotype: Its antigen is currently unknown.

Patients selected for sequencing had displayed CD8+CD57+ cell expansion by flow cytometry. The cohort consisted entirely of patients having severe acquired aplastic anemia. Patients had undergone no therapy by the time their blood was sampled. Specimen: sorted CD4+, CD8+, or CD8+CD57+ T cells (not recorded which) from PBMCs. The chain employs TRBV27 and TRBJ2-6; possible D gene TRBD1, 5 bases. The receptor comes from a human donor with aplastic anemia. This chain's CDR3 is CASSFDSSGANVLTF. The CDR3 nucleotides read TGTGCCAGCAGTTTCGACAGCTCTGGGGCCAACGTCCTGACTTTC.